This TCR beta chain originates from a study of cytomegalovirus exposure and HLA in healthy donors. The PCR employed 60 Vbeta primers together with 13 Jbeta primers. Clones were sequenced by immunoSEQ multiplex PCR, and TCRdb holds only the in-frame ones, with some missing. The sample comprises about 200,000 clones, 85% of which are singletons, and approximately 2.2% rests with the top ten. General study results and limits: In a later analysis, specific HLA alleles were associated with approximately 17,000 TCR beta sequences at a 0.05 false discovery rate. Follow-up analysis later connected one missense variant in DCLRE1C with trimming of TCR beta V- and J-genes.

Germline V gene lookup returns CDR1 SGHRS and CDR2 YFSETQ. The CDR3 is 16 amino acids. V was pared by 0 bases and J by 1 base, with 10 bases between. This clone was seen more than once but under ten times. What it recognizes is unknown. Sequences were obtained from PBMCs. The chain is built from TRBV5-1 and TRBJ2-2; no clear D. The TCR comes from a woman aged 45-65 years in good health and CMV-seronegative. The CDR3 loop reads CASSLGTGLNTGELFF. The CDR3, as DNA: TGCGCCAGCAGCTTGGGTACGGGTCTGAACACCGGGGAGCTGTTTTTT.